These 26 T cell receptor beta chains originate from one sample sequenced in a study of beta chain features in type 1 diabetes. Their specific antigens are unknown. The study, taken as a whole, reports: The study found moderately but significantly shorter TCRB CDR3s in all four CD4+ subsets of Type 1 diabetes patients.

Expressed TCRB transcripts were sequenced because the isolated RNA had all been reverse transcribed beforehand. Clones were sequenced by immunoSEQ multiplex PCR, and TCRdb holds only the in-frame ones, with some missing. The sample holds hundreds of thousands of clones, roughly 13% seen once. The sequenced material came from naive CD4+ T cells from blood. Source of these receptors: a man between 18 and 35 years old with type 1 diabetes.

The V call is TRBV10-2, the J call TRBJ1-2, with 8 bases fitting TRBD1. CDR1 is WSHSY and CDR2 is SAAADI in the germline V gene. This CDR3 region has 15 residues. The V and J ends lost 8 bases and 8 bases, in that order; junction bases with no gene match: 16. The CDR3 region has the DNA TGCGCCAGCGGGAACAATCGACAGGGGAGTAACGGCTACACCTTC. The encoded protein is CASGNNRQGSNGYTF.

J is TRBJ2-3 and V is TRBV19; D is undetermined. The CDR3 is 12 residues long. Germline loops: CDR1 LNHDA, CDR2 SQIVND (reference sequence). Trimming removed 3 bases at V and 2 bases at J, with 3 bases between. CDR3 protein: CASSIATDTQYF. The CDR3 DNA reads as TGTGCCAGTAGTATCGCCACAGATACGCAGTATTTT.

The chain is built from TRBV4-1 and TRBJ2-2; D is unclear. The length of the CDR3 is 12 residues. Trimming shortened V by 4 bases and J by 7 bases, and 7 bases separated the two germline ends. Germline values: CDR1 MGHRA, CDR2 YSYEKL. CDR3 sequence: CASSPMLGELFF. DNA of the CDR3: TGCGCCAGCAGCCCCATGCTCGGGGAGCTGTTTTTT.

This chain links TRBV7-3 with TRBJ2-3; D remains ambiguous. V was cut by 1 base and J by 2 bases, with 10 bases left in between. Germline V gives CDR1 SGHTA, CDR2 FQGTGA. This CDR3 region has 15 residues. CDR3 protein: CASSLSGVHTDTQYF. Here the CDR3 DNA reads TGTGCCAGCAGCTTAAGCGGTGTCCACACAGATACGCAGTATTTT.

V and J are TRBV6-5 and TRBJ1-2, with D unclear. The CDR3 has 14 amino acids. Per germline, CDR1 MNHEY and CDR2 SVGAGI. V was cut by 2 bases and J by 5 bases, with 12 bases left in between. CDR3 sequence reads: CASSYGLGGYGYTF. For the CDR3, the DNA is TGTGCCAGCAGTTACGGGCTTGGAGGTTATGGCTACACCTTC.

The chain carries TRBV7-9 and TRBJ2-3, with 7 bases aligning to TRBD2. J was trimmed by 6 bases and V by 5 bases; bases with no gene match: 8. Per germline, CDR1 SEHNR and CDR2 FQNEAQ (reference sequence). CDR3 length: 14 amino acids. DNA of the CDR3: TGTGCCAGCAGCCCCGGGACTACCTCGGATACGCAGTATTTT. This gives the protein CASSPGTTSDTQYF.

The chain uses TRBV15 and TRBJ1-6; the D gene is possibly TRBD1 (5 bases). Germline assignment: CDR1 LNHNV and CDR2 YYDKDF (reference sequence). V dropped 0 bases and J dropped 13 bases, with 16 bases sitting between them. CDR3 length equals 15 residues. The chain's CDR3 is CATSRDSGTAEPLHF. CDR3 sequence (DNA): TGTGCCACCAGCAGAGATAGTGGGACCGCCGAGCCCCTCCACTTT.

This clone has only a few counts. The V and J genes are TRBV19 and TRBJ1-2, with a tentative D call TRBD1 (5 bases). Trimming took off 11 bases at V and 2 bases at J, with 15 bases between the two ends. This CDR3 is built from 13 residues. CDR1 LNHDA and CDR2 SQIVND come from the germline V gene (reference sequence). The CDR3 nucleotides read TGTGCCGCCGACAGAAGTGGGAACTATGGCTACACCTTC. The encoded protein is CAADRSGNYGYTF.

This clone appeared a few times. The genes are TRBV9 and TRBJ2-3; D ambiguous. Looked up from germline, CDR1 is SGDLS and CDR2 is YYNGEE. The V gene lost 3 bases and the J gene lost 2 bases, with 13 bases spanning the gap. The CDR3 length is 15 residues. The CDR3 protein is CASSGTAHHTDTQYF. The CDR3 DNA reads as TGTGCCAGCAGCGGAACCGCCCACCACACAGATACGCAGTATTTT. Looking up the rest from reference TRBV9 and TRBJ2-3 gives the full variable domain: DSGVTQTPKHLITATGQRVTLRCSPRSGDLSVYWYQQSLDQGLQFLIQYYNGEERAKGNILERFSAQQFPDLHSELNLSSLELGDSALYFCASSGTAHHTDTQYFGPGTRLTVL.

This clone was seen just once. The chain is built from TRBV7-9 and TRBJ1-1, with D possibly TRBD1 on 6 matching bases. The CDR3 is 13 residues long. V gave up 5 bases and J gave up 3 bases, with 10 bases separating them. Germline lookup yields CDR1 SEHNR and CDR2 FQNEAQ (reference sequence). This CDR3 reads CASSIEGDTEAFF. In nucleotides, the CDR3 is TGTGCCAGCAGCATTGAGGGGGACACTGAAGCTTTCTTT.

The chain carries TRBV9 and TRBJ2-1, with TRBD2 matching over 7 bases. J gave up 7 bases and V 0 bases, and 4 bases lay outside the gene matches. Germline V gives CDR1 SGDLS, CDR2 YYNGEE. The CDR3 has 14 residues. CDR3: CASSVDPRGNEQFF. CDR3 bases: TGTGCCAGCAGCGTAGACCCGCGGGGGAATGAGCAGTTCTTC.

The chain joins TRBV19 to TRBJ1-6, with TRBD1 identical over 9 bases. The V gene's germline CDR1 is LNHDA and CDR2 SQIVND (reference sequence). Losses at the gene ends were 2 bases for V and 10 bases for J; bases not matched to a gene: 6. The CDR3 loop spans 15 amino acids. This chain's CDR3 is CASSIQGTGNSPLHF. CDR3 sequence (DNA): TGTGCCAGTAGTATACAGGGGACAGGGAACTCACCCCTCCACTTT.

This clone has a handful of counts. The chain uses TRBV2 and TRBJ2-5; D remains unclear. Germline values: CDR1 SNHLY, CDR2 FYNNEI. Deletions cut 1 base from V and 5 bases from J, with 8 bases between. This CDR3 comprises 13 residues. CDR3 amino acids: CASSEGREETQYF. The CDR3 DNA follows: TGTGCCAGCAGTGAAGGGCGAGAGGAGACCCAGTACTTC. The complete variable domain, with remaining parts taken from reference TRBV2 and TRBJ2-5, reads EPEVTQTPSHQVTQMGQEVILRCVPISNHLYFYWYRQILGQKVEFLVSFYNNEISEKSEIFDDQFSVERPDGSNFTLKIRSTKLEDSAMYFCASSEGREETQYFGPGTRLLVL.

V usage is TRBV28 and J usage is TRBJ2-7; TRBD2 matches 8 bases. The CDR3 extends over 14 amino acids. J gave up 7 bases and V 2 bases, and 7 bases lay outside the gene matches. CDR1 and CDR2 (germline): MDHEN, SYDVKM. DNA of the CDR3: TGTGCCAGCAGTTTACGGGGGGGAGGTCATGAGCAGTACTTC. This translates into CASSLRGGGHEQYF.

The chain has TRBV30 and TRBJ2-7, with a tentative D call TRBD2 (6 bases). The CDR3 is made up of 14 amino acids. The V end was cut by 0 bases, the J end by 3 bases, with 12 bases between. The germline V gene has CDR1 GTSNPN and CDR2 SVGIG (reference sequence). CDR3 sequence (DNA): TGTGCCTGGAGTGTTGGAGGGACGGGCTACGAGCAGTACTTC. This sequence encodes CAWSVGGTGYEQYF.

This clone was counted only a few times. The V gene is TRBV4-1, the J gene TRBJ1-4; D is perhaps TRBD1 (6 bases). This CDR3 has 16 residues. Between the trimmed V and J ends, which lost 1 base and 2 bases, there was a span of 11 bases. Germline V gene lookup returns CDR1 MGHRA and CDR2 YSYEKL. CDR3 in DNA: TGCGCCAGCAGCCAAGCCCCGACAGGTACTAATGAAAAACTGTTTTTT. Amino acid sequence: CASSQAPTGTNEKLFF.

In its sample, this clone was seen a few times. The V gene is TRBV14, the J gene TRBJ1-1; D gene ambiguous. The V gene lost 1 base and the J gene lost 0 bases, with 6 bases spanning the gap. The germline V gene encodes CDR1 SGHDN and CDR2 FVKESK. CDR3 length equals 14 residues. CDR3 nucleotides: TGTGCCAGCAGCCAAGCCTTCATGAACACTGAAGCTTTCTTT. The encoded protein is CASSQAFMNTEAFF.

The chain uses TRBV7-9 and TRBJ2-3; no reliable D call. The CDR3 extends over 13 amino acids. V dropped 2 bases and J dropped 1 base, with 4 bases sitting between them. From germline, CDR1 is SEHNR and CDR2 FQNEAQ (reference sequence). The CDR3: CASSLLGTDTQYF. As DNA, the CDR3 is TGTGCCAGCAGCTTATTGGGCACAGATACGCAGTATTTT.

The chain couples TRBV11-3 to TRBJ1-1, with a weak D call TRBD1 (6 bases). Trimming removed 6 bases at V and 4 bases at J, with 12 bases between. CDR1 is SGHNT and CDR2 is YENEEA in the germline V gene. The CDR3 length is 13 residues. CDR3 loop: CASSNRAATEAFF. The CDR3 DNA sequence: TGTGCCAGCAGTAACAGGGCGGCCACTGAAGCTTTCTTT. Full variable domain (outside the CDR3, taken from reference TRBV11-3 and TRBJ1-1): EAGVVQSPRYKIIEKKQPVAFWCNPISGHNTLYWYLQNLGQGPELLIRYENEEAVDDSQLPKDRFSAERLKGVDSTLKIQPAELGDSAVYLCASSNRAATEAFFGQGTRLTVV.

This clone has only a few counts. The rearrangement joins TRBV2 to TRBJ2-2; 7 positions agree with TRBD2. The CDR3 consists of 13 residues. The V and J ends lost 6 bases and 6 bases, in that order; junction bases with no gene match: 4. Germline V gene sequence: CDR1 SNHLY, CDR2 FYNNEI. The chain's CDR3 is CASRTSYAGELFF. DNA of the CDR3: TGTGCCAGCAGGACTAGCTACGCCGGGGAGCTGTTTTTT.

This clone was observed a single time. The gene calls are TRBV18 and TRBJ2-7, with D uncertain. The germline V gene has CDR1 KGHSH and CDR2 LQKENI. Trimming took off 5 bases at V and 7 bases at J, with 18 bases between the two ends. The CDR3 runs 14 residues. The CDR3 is CASSVGEADREQYF. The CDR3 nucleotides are TGTGCCAGCTCAGTTGGTGAGGCGGATCGGGAGCAGTACTTC.

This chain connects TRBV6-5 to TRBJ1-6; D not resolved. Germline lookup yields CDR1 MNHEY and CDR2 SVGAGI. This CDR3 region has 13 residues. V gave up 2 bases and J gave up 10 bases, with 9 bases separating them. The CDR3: CASSYDVFSPLHF. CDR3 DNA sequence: TGTGCCAGCAGTTACGACGTCTTCTCACCCCTCCACTTT.

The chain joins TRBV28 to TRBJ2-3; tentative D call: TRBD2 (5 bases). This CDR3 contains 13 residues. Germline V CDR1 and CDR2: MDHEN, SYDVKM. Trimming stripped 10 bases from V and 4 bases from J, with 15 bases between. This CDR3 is CATGFRGADTQYF. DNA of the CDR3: TGTGCCACCGGATTTCGGGGAGCAGATACGCAGTATTTT.

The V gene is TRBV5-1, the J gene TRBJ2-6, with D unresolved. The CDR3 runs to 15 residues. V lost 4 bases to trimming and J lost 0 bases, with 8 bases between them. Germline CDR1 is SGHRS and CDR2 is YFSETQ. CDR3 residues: CASSPPGSGANVLTF. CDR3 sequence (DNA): TGCGCCAGCAGCCCCCCGGGCTCTGGGGCCAACGTCCTGACTTTC.

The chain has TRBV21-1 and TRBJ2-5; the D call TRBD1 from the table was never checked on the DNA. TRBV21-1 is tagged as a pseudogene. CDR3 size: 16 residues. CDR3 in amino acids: CASSKRAEDTVETQYF. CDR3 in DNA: TGTGCCAGCAGCAAACGGGCAGAGGACACAGTCGAGACCCAGTACTTC.

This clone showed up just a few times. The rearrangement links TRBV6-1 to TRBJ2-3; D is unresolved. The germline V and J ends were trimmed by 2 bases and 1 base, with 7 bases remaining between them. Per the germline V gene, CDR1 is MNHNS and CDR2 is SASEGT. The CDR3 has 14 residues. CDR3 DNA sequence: TGTGCCAGCAGTGAAAGGCAGCGCACAGATACGCAGTATTTT. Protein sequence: CASSERQRTDTQYF.